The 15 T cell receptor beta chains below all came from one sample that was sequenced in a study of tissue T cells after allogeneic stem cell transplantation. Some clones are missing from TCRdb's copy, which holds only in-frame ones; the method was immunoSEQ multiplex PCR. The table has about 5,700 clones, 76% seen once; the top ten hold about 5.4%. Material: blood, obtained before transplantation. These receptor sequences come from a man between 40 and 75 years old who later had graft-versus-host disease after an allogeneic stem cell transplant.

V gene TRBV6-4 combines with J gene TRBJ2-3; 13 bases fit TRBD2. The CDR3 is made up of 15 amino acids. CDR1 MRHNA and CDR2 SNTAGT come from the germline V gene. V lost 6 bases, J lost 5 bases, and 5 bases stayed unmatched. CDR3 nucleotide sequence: TGTGCCAGCAGACTAGCGGGGGGGCCGGGAGATACGCAGTATTTT. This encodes CASRLAGGPGDTQYF.

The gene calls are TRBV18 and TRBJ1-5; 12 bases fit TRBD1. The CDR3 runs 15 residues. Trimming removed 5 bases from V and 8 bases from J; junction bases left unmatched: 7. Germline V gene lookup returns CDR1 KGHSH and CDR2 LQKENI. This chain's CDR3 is CASSTGTGGGEPQHF. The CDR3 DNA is TGTGCCAGCTCAACCGGGACAGGGGGCGGTGAGCCCCAGCATTTT.

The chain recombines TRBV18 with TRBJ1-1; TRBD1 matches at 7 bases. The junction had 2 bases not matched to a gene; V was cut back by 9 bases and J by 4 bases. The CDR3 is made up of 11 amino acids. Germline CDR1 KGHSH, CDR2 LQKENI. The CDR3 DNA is TGTGCCAGTCGGACAGGCACTGAAGCTTTCTTT. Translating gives CASRTGTEAFF.

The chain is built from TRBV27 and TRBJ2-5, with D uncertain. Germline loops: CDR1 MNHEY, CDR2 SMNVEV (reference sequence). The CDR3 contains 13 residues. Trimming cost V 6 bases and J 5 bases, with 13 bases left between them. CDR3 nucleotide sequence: TGTGCCAGCAGCCCCAGATGGGTCGAGACCCAGTACTTC. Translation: CASSPRWVETQYF.

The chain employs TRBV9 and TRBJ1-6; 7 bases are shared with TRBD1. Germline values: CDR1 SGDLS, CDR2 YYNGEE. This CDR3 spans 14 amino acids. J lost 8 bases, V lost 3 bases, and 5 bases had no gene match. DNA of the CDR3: TGTGCCAGCAGCGCGCGACAGGGATATTCACCCCTCCACTTT. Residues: CASSARQGYSPLHF.

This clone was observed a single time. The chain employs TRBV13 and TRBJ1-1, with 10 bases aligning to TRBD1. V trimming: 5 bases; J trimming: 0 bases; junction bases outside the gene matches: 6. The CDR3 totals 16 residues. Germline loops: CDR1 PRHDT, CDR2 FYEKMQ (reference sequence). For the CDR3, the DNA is TGTGCCAGCAGCACCCGGGACAGGGGAATGAACACTGAAGCTTTCTTT. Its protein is CASSTRDRGMNTEAFF.

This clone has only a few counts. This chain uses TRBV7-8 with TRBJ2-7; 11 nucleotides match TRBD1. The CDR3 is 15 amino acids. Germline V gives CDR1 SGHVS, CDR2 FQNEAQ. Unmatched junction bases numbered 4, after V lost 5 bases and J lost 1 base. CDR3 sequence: CASSPWDRGSYEQYF. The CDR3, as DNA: TGTGCCAGCAGCCCCTGGGACAGGGGGTCCTACGAGCAGTACTTC.

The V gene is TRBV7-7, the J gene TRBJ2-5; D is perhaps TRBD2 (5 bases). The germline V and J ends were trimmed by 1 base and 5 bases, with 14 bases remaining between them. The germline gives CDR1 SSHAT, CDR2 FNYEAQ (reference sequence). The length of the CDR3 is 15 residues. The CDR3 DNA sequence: TGTGCCAGCAGCTTAGGTGGTGGGAGTGGTGAGACCCAGTACTTC. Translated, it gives CASSLGGGSGETQYF.

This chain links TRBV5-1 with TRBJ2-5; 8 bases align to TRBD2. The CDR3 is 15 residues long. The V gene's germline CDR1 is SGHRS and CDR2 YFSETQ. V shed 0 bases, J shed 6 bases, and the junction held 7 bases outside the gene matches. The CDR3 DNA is TGCGCCAGCAGCTTGGAGGGACTAGACTCGCAGACCCAGTACTTC. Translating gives CASSLEGLDSQTQYF.

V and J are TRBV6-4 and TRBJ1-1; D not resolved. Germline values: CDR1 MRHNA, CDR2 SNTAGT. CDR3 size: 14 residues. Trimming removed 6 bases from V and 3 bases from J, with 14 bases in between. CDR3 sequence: CASSATRSDTEAFF. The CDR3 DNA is TGTGCCAGCAGCGCAACACGGTCGGACACTGAAGCTTTCTTT.

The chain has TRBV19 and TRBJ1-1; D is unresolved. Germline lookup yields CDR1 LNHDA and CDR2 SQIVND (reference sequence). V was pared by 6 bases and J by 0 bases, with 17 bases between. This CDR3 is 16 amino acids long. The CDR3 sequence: CASSTPRAAMNTEAFF. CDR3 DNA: TGTGCCAGTAGCACTCCGAGGGCCGCGATGAACACTGAAGCTTTCTTT.

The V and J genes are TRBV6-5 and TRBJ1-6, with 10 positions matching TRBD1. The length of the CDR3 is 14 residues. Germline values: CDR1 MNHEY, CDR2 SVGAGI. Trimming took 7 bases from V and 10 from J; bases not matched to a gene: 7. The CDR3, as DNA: TGTGCCAGCACCCTGGGGACAGGGGACTCACCCCTCCACTTT. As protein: CASTLGTGDSPLHF.

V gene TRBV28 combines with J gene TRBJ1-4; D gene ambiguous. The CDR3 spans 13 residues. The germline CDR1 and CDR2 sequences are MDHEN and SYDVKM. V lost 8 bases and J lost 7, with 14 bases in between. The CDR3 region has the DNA TGTGCCAGCGGATCCAAGGCTGGTGAAAAACTGTTTTTT. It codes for CASGSKAGEKLFF.

The CDR3 DNA reads TGTGCCAGCAGTTACAGCGACGGCTACACCTTC. Encoded protein: CASSYSDGYTF. The chain is built from TRBV6-6 and TRBJ1-2; D call uncertain. The V gene's germline CDR1 is MNHNY and CDR2 SVGAGI (reference sequence). CDR3 length: 11 residues. Trimming took off 2 bases at V and 8 bases at J, with 6 bases between the two ends.

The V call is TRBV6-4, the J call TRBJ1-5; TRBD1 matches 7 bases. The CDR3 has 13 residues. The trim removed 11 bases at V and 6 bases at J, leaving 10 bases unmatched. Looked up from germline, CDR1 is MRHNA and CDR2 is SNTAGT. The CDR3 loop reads CASGQDHGQPQHF. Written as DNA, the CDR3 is TGTGCCTCAGGACAGGACCACGGTCAGCCCCAGCATTTT.